This T cell receptor (beta chain) was recovered during a study of regulatory T cells in long-lasting Graves disease. General observations from the study: Repertoires from persistent disease leaned toward TRBV28, TRBJ1-2 and TRBJ2-5.

CDR3 length: 15 amino acids. CDR1 and CDR2 from the germline V gene are MDHEN and SYDVKM. V lost 0 bases and J lost 4, with 10 bases in between. Regarding time point: newly diagnosed GD, antithyroid drugs for less than 3 months. Extracted PBMC RNA gave rise to the TCR library. TCR beta libraries were built with iRepertoire HTBI primers and Arm-PCR of CDR3 regions. Per the study methods: Gene usage covered 62 TRBV and more than 13 TRBJ segments. MiXCR was run by TCRdb on the multiplex PCR reads, yielding one entry per CDR3 protein. None of the V and J calls come from the authors' own analysis; TCRdb made them. In the table there are about half a million distinct CDR3 sequences, around 13% of which are singletons. Many counts were recorded for this clonotype. What it binds is unknown. This same sample was also part of a study on T cells in Graves' hyperthyroidism and ophthalmopathy. This second study says: Patients aged 18 to 65 had newly diagnosed hyperthyroidism lasting under 2 months.

This chain joins TRBV28 and TRBJ1-5, with D possibly being TRBD1 (5 bases). This TCR was recovered from a woman aged 25-40 years with Graves disease. The material was peripheral blood mononuclear cells (PBMCs), obtained at new diagnosis, from a patient treated with antithyroid drugs. The DNA of the CDR3 is TGTGCCAGCAGTTTATGGAGGGGTCCAAATCAGCCCCAGCATTTT. Its translation: CASSLWRGPNQPQHF.